This entry features one TCR beta chain sequence. Its specificity is not known. Repertoires were generated with immunoSEQ multiplex PCR, while TCRdb's copy carries only in-frame clones and drops some. This sample carries roughly 40,000 clones, approximately 89% of them seen once, and the ten largest clones take roughly 25%. This sample was included in a study of T cell responses to AZD1222 COVID-19 vaccine. Findings of the study overall: Epitopes outside B.1.351 and B.1.1.7 mutated regions reportedly drew nearly half of spike TCRs. Just a handful of AZD1222 recipients were seropositive at baseline.

The germline V and J ends were trimmed by 5 bases and 0 bases, with 11 bases remaining between them. Germline V gives CDR1 SGHTA, CDR2 FQGNSA. This CDR3 spans 15 amino acids. The V call is TRBV7-2, the J call TRBJ1-3; D call uncertain. The sample here was peripheral blood, taken 28 days after the second AZD1222 dose. The source of this sequence is an adult who received the AZD1222 COVID-19 vaccine. Here the CDR3 reads CASSPGELSGNTIYF. CDR3 sequence (DNA): TGTGCCAGCAGCCCCGGGGAGCTCTCTGGAAACACCATATATTTT.